The 25 T cell receptor beta chains presented below share a single source sample, sequenced in a study of early T cells in non-severe SARS-CoV-2 infection (dated by TCRdb to the early 2020s). Libraries were prepared through 5' RACE. The listed sequencing device is NextSeq 500. TCRdb itself trimmed the public reads at Q25 with fastp, ran MiXCR and retained productive beta chains. One record per CDR3 amino acid sequence lists the most common genes and DNA. The sample profile shows around 67,000 distinct CDR3 sequences; around a tenth of them were found once. 3.5% to 4% of the sample comes from the top ten. Sequencing was done on a sample of whole blood. The receptor source for this set is an adult who was a healthcare worker with PCR-confirmed SARS-CoV-2 infection or an uninfected control (not recorded which).

This clonotype was seen only a few times. CDR3 nucleotides: TGTGCCAGCAGCCAAGCAGGAGTTGGGAACACTGAAGCTTTCTTT. Residues: CASSQAGVGNTEAFF. This chain joins TRBV4-2 and TRBJ1-1; D unclear. This CDR3 has 15 amino acids. Germline lookup yields CDR1 LGHNA and CDR2 YNFKEQ. Between the trimmed V and J ends, which lost 1 base and 1 base, there was a span of 10 bases.

The rearrangement joins TRBV6-2 or TRBV6-3 to TRBJ2-1; 9 nucleotides line up with TRBD2. Germline V lookup: CDR1 MNHEY, CDR2 SVGEGT. The CDR3 sequence is 13 residues long. Trimming removed 6 bases from V and 7 bases from J; junction bases left unmatched: 4. DNA for the CDR3: TGTGCCAGCAGATTAGCGGGAGCGAATGAGCAGTTCTTC. This codes for CASRLAGANEQFF.

The chain has TRBV21-1 and TRBJ2-3; the table's D gene call, TRBD2, was not cross checked with the DNA. TRBV21-1 is a recognized pseudogene. This CDR3 comprises 20 residues. This CDR3 reads CASSKALLGQPSGGTDTQYF. The CDR3 DNA reads as TGTGCCAGCAGCAAAGCGCTTTTGGGGCAGCCTAGCGGAGGCACAGATACGCAGTATTTT.

This clonotype was seen ten or more times. The chain has TRBV6-1 and TRBJ2-2; D gene uncertain. The CDR3 covers 16 residues. V was trimmed by 6 bases and J by 3 bases, leaving 17 bases between them. Germline assignment: CDR1 MNHNS and CDR2 SASEGT. The CDR3 region has the DNA TGTGCCAGCAGGGGTTTTCTTGGATTCTACACCGGGGAGCTGTTTTTT. Residues: CASRGFLGFYTGELFF.

This clonotype was seen a handful of times. The gene calls are TRBV12-3 or TRBV12-4 and TRBJ2-5, with a possible D match to TRBD1 (6 bases). The ends were cut back, 4 bases at V and 1 base at J, with 7 bases in the middle. The CDR3 consists of 13 residues. The CDR3 DNA reads as TGTGCCAGCAGTTACAGGGCCCAAGAGACCCAGTACTTC. Its protein is CASSYRAQETQYF.

The V and J genes are TRBV5-1 and TRBJ1-1, with unresolved D. Germline V gene lookup returns CDR1 SGHRS and CDR2 YFSETQ. Deletions cut 5 bases from V and 2 bases from J, with 10 bases between. CDR3 length equals 13 residues. DNA for the CDR3: TGCGCCAGCAGAGGCAAGGGAAACACTGAAGCTTTCTTT. This codes for CASRGKGNTEAFF.

The sample holds many counts of this clonotype. The V and J genes are TRBV6-5 and TRBJ2-7; D perhaps matches TRBD2 (5 bases). This CDR3 contains 11 residues. With 8 bases removed from V and 6 bases from J, the gap between germline ends came to 11 bases. Germline V gene data show CDR1 as MNHEY and CDR2 as SVGAGI. CDR3 sequence (DNA): TGTGCCAGCCGCTCCGCGGGCGAGCAGTACTTC. The encoded protein is CASRSAGEQYF.

This clonotype occurred many times. The chain is built from TRBV7-9 and TRBJ2-3; TRBD2 is a possible D gene (6 bases). The CDR3 length is 13 residues. The germline V gene encodes CDR1 SEHNR and CDR2 FQNEAQ (reference sequence). Trimming stripped 4 bases from V and 5 bases from J, with 10 bases between. CDR3 DNA sequence: TGTGCCAGCAGCTCCGAGGGAGGAGATACGCAGTATTTT. Protein product: CASSSEGGDTQYF.

This clonotype was counted ten times or more. The rearrangement joins TRBV7-9 to TRBJ2-3; D unresolved. Trimming removed 1 base from V and 6 bases from J, with 8 bases in between. This CDR3 is 13 amino acids long. CDR1 and CDR2 (germline): SEHNR, FQNEAQ (reference sequence). The chain's CDR3 is CASSLVARDTQYF. CDR3 nucleotides: TGTGCCAGCAGCTTAGTGGCCCGGGATACGCAGTATTTT.

This clonotype was detected many times. This rearrangement joins TRBV5-1 to TRBJ2-1; D gene ambiguous. This CDR3 spans 15 amino acids. Between the trimmed V and J ends, which lost 0 bases and 3 bases, there was a span of 10 bases. Germline CDR1 SGHRS, CDR2 YFSETQ. The CDR3 nucleotides read TGCGCCAGCAGCTTGGAGTCGAGCAGCTACAATGAGCAGTTCTTC. Amino acid sequence: CASSLESSSYNEQFF.

As for this clonotype: A read error is possible here, since a much larger clone lies one base away. The chain links TRBV5-1 to TRBJ1-5, with 8 bases lining up with TRBD1. The germline gives CDR1 SGHRS, CDR2 YFSETQ. The CDR3 contains 14 residues. CDR3: CVSSLAGTGQPQHF. The CDR3 DNA is TGCGTCAGCAGCTTGGCTGGGACAGGACAGCCCCAGCATTTT.

In this sample, this clonotype turned up many times. Here the CDR3 DNA reads TGCAGCGTTGCTTGGGGACAGACTGGAACACACGAGCAGTACTTC. This codes for CSVAWGQTGTHEQYF. The chain employs TRBV29-1 and TRBJ2-7; 7 bases match TRBD1. From germline, CDR1 is SQVTM and CDR2 ANQGSEA. The CDR3 runs to 15 residues. V trimming: 4 bases; J trimming: 5 bases; junction bases outside the gene matches: 14.

This clonotype has ten or more counts. This chain links TRBV20-1 with TRBJ2-7, with 10 bases fitting TRBD1. The CDR3 consists of 14 residues. Germline V gene sequence: CDR1 DFQATT, CDR2 SNEGSKA (reference sequence). The J segment lost 3 bases and the V segment lost 6 bases, leaving 8 bases of the junction unmatched. As DNA, the CDR3 is TGCAGTGCCAGGGCTCGGACAGGGGGCTACGAGCAGTACTTC. Translation: CSARARTGGYEQYF.

This clonotype was found many times. The gene calls are TRBV13 and TRBJ2-6; maybe TRBD1 (6 bases). CDR3 length equals 15 residues. CDR1 is PRHDT, CDR2 FYEKMQ, per germline (reference sequence). With 7 bases removed from V and 1 base from J, the gap between germline ends came to 11 bases. The CDR3 DNA follows: TGTGCCAGCATCCAAACAGGGTCTGGGGCCAACGTCCTGACTTTC. It translates to CASIQTGSGANVLTF.

This chain connects TRBV10-3 to TRBJ2-7; 10 nucleotides align to TRBD1. The germline gives CDR1 ENHRY, CDR2 SYGVKD. The length of the CDR3 is 15 residues. The junction had 9 bases not matched to a gene; V was cut back by 5 bases and J by 5 bases. CDR3 protein: CAISPGTGVVHEQYF. The CDR3 DNA reads as TGTGCCATCAGTCCCGGGACAGGGGTAGTCCACGAGCAGTACTTC.

The gene calls are TRBV5-1 and TRBJ1-2, with TRBD1 matching 9 bases. J gave up 5 bases and V 8 bases, and 7 bases lay outside the gene matches. CDR1 is SGHRS, CDR2 YFSETQ, per germline. The CDR3 sequence is 13 residues long. The DNA for the CDR3 is TGCGCCAGTACAGGGGGCCAAGGGTATGGCTACACCTTC. This codes for CASTGGQGYGYTF.

This clonotype was detected ten times or more. V usage is TRBV6-2 or TRBV6-3 and J usage is TRBJ2-1, with a weak D call TRBD2 (5 bases). CDR3 length: 15 amino acids. From germline, CDR1 is MNHEY and CDR2 SVGEGT. V lost 1 base and J lost 4, with 11 bases in between. CDR3 DNA: TGTGCCAGCAGTTACTTAGCGCTAGGTTACAATGAGCAGTTCTTC. Translating gives CASSYLALGYNEQFF.

The CDR3 loop is CSVVRGTGSYTF. As DNA, the CDR3 is TGCAGCGTTGTTCGCGGGACAGGCTCCTACACCTTC. The J gene is TRBJ1-2, the V gene TRBV29-1; 8 bases are a match to TRBD1. The CDR3 sequence is 12 residues long. The ends lost 4 bases at V and 10 bases at J; junction bases unmatched: 8. In germline, CDR1 is SQVTM, CDR2 ANQGSEA.

This chain connects TRBV4-2 to TRBJ2-5; 8 positions match TRBD2. V was clipped by 0 bases and J by 5 bases; unmatched bases: 5. Germline CDR1 reads LGHNA; CDR2 reads YNFKEQ. The CDR3 is 15 residues long. The CDR3 sequence is CASSQDLAGGETQYF. The CDR3 coding sequence is TGTGCCAGCAGCCAAGATTTGGCGGGGGGTGAGACCCAGTACTTC.

This clonotype was detected a few times. The chain carries TRBV6-1 and TRBJ2-1; 8 bases match TRBD1. V lost 4 bases, J lost 7 bases, and 6 bases stayed unmatched. The CDR3 spans 14 residues. CDR1 and CDR2 from the germline V gene are MNHNS and SASEGT. CDR3 nucleotides: TGTGCCAGCAGTGTACAGGGGGTTCGAAATGAGCAGTTCTTC. Protein product: CASSVQGVRNEQFF.

This clonotype appeared many times. The chain recombines TRBV7-9 with TRBJ1-4; no reliable D call. The CDR3 covers 15 residues. V gave up 5 bases and J gave up 4 bases, with 14 bases separating them. Per germline, CDR1 SEHNR and CDR2 FQNEAQ (reference sequence). For the CDR3, the DNA is TGTGCCAGCAGCCGACAAGTGGCTCTTAATGAAAAACTGTTTTTT. Its translation is CASSRQVALNEKLFF.

This clonotype was observed many times. The chain links TRBV6-2 or TRBV6-3 to TRBJ2-7; 7 bases agree with TRBD1. This CDR3 contains 15 residues. Losses at the gene ends were 2 bases for V and 4 bases for J; bases not matched to a gene: 8. CDR1 and CDR2 (germline): MNHEY, SVGEGT. CDR3 coding DNA: TGTGCCAGCAGTTACCCCCGGGACAGATATTACGAGCAGTACTTC. This gives the protein CASSYPRDRYYEQYF.

Ten or more counts support this clonotype. V gene TRBV3-1 combines with J gene TRBJ2-1, with 9 bases that match TRBD1. The CDR3 is 15 amino acids. In germline, CDR1 is LGHDT, CDR2 YNNKEL (reference sequence). J lost 1 base, V lost 4 bases, and 2 bases had no gene match. CDR3 amino acids: CASSPGQGSYNEQFF. The CDR3 DNA reads TGTGCCAGCAGCCCGGGACAGGGATCCTACAATGAGCAGTTCTTC.

Concerning this clonotype itself: One base away lies a much larger clone, so this may be a sequencing read error. The CDR3 region is CASSLDSMNTEAFF. The CDR3 DNA is TGTGCCAGCAGCCTGGACAGTATGAACACTGAAGCTTTCTTT. This sequence joins TRBV6-5 and TRBJ1-1; D is perhaps TRBD1 (6 bases). Germline-derived CDR1 and CDR2 are MNHEY and SVGAGI. V lost 6 bases, J lost 0 bases, and 11 bases lay in between. This CDR3 is 14 amino acids long.

This clonotype was seen a few times. The chain couples TRBV3-1 to TRBJ2-1; D might be TRBD1 (6 bases). The CDR3 sequence is 14 residues long. V was clipped by 10 bases and J by 7 bases, with 20 bases between them. CDR1 and CDR2 from the germline V gene are LGHDT and YNNKEL (reference sequence). The CDR3 region is CATQSGVALNEQFF. CDR3 nucleotide sequence: TGTGCCACTCAGTCAGGGGTAGCCCTGAATGAGCAGTTCTTC.